The entry below gives a single TCR beta chain sequence along with its context. No antigen is known for it. This sample is drawn from a study of cytomegalovirus exposure and HLA in healthy donors. Study-wide results and limits: In presence/absence analyses, roughly uniform sequencing depth across donors was assumed.

Researchers ran the PCR with 60 Vbeta and 13 Jbeta primers. Measured with immunoSEQ multiplex PCR; TCRdb has only the in-frame clones, and not every one. The sample yields about 160,000 clones, 87% seen once. The TCR sequence derives from a woman aged 25 to 39 in good health and CMV-seronegative. The specimen was PBMCs.

In DNA, the CDR3 is TGTGCCAGCAGTGAGGGGGGGACAGGGCTTGGCTATGGCTACACCTTC. Protein product: CASSEGGTGLGYGYTF. The gene calls are TRBV6-1 and TRBJ1-2; TRBD1 matches 9 bases. The CDR3 length is 16 residues. Unmatched junction bases numbered 9, after V lost 3 bases and J lost 4 bases. Germline CDR1 MNHNS, CDR2 SASEGT.